The T cell receptor beta chain described here comes from a study of a mutant IDH1 vaccine in newly diagnosed glioma. Study-level information: Eight vaccinations reached patients in weeks 1, 3, 5, 7, 11, 15, 19 and 23.

V lost 5 bases, J lost 6 bases, and 11 bases stayed unmatched. The CDR3 spans 16 residues. The germline gives CDR1 SGHVS, CDR2 FQNEAQ. A note on this clone: Its specificity is unknown.

Time point here: week 11, during vaccination. With topical imiquimod, each dose of the vaccine consisted of 300 ug of mutant IDH1 20-mer peptide. Here immunoSEQ multiplex PCR was the method, and the copy in TCRdb shows in-frame clones only, minus some. The repertoire holds over 95,000 clones, with 75% to 90% as singletons. The sequence derives from a woman aged 45-59 years with glioma. The rearrangement links TRBV7-8 to TRBJ1-1, with 11 bases that match TRBD1. Sequenced material: PBMCs, taken from a glioma patient whose treatment included an IDH1 peptide vaccine. The CDR3 region is CASSEPRRDRGSEAFF. CDR3 nucleotide sequence: TGTGCCAGCAGCGAACCTCGGCGGGACAGGGGGTCTGAAGCTTTCTTT. Together with reference TRBV7-8 and TRBJ1-1, the CDR3 gives the full variable domain: GAGVSQSPRYKVAKRGQDVALRCDPISGHVSLFWYQQALGQGPEFLTYFQNEAQLDKSGLPSDRFFAERPEGSVSTLKIQRTQQEDSAVYLCASSEPRRDRGSEAFFGQGTRLTVV.